This TCR beta chain is from a study of control samples from healthy donors and cancer patients. The protocol was immunoSEQ multiplex PCR, while the TCRdb copy is restricted to in-frame clones and leaves out a portion. Seen here are 71,000 or so clones, 85% to 90% observed once, and the top ten hold around a fifth. The CDR3 runs to 16 residues. Trimming took off 3 bases at V and 0 bases at J, with 12 bases between the two ends. CDR1 KGHSH and CDR2 LQKENI come from the germline V gene. This chain connects TRBV18 to TRBJ1-5; the D gene is possibly TRBD1 (5 bases). This receptor was taken from a man in his 60s with lung cancer. The sequenced sample consisted of PBMCs. CDR3 protein: CASSPSDSYSNQPQHF. CDR3 coding DNA: TGTGCCAGCTCACCTAGCGACAGTTATAGCAATCAGCCCCAGCATTTT.